The clone carrying this T cell receptor beta chain was counted at least ten times. Its antigen is unidentified. Making TCR cDNA involved 5'RACE template switching, which added UMIs and a universal primer site. A single record per CDR3 protein comes from TCRdb applying MiXCR to the 5' RACE reads. Of 200,000 to 250,000 distinct CDR3 sequences in the sample, about 7.1% were seen once. The sample is drawn from a study of T cells after yellow fever vaccination. Study findings and constraints: There was a small share of clonotypes that showed up in both the CD4 and CD8 compartments. Repertoires sorted by FACS could include abundant clonotypes that are contaminants from the bulk population.

The ends were cut back, 4 bases at V and 2 bases at J, with 12 bases in the middle. This CDR3 has 14 residues. Per the germline V gene, CDR1 is LGHDT and CDR2 is YNNKEL (reference sequence). This TCR was recovered from a man younger than 45 who received the YFV17D yellow fever vaccine. This specimen consisted of CD4+ T cells sorted from PBMCs, obtained 15 days after the yellow fever booster vaccination. V usage is TRBV3-1 and J usage is TRBJ2-7, with D possibly matching TRBD2 (6 bases). The CDR3 loop reads CASSPSGVTYEQYF. The CDR3 DNA sequence: TGTGCCAGCAGCCCCTCGGGGGTTACCTACGAGCAGTACTTC.